The text below deals with one T cell receptor (beta chain). What it binds is not known. It was 5'RACE with constant-segment primers that produced the TCR alpha and TCR beta cDNA libraries, which carried sample barcodes and UMIs. TCRdb reprocessed the 5' RACE reads with MiXCR, giving one entry per CDR3 protein. The sample carries hundreds of thousands of distinct CDR3 sequences, approximately 23% recorded once. This sample is drawn from a study of T-cell memory formation after mild COVID-19. General observations from the study: The study detected some responding clones in pre-infection memory, suggesting cross-reactive memory joined. Balance between CD4 and CD8 was seen in clones contracting day 15 to 85, and a CD4+ lean was seen in later expanders. The main location of contracting CD4+ clones was CM and EM, and that of contracting CD8+ clones was EMRA.

V lost 8 bases and J lost 8, with 18 bases in between. The CDR3 has 13 residues. V and J are TRBV12-3 or TRBV12-4 and TRBJ1-2; unclear D gene. The source is an adult woman who had mild COVID-19 (a few samples of this study predate the infection). Cell type and time point are not known. The sequenced sample consisted of PBMCs or a T cell subset sorted from them (not recorded which). CDR3 region: CASVQRPQGGYTF. CDR3 coding DNA: TGTGCCAGCGTCCAGCGCCCCCAAGGCGGCTACACCTTC.